This TCR beta chain was captured in a study of molecular identifiers for immune sequencing clone quantification. Overall study results and limits: For effector cells, clones above 20 RNA copies held over 98% of molecules; for naive cells, under 1%.

Germline values: CDR1 MNHNS, CDR2 SASEGT. V was pared by 1 base and J by 0 bases, with 7 bases between. The CDR3 is made up of 14 amino acids. Between about 18,000 and 1,100,000 sorted cells, with 10%, 30% or 50% RNA, yielded naive CD8 libraries. Based on a CD8+CD4-CCR7+CD45RA+ profile, naive CD8 T cells were sorted. With listed TCR primers and previously described methods, bulk TCR libraries were prepared. One entry per CDR3 protein, called by TCRdb with MiXCR from the PCR reads. The profile covers approximately 550,000 distinct CDR3 sequences, with about 21% appearing a single time and 0.7% to 1% taken by the ten largest. Note on this clonotype: Its antigen is undetermined.

The material sequenced was naive CD8+ T cells from blood, with Jurkat cell RNA spiked in. Subset described: FACS-sorted CD8+CD4-CCR7+CD45RA+ naive T cells. This chain links TRBV6-1 with TRBJ2-7; D gene unclear. The TCR was taken from a human donor in good health. Some libraries in this study had Jurkat cell RNA spiked in. CDR3 amino acids: CASSEVRYSYEQYF. The CDR3 DNA reads TGTGCCAGCAGTGAAGTCAGGTACTCCTACGAGCAGTACTTC.